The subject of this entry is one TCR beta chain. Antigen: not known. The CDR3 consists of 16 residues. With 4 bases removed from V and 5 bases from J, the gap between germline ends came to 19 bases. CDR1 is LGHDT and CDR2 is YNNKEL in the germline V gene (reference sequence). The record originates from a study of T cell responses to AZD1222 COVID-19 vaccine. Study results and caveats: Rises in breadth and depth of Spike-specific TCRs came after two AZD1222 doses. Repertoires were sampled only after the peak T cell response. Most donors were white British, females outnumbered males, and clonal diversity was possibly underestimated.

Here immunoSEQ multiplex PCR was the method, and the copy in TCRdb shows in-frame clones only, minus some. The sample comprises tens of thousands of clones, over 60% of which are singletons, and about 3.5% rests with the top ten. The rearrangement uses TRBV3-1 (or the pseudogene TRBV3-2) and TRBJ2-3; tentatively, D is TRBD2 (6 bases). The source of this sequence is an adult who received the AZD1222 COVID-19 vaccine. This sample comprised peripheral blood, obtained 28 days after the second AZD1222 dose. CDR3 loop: CASSPNRVSGVDTQYF. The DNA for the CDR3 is TGTGCCAGCAGCCCCAATCGGGTGTCGGGGGTAGATACGCAGTATTTT.